This T cell receptor (beta chain) was sequenced during a study of cytomegalovirus exposure and HLA in healthy donors. Regarding this clone: Antigen unknown.

Both 60 Vbeta primers and 13 Jbeta primers went into the PCR. Sequencing was performed with immunoSEQ multiplex PCR; in TCRdb, only in-frame clones are kept and a portion is missing. This table has 250,000 or so clones, about nine tenths appearing once. The CDR3 extends over 15 amino acids. Germline loops: CDR1 PRHDT, CDR2 FYEKMQ (reference sequence). Study-wide results and caveats: Among the CMV-associated chains, a few were confirmed in vitro as specific for CMV antigens.

This receptor was taken from a girl between 2 and 10 years old in good health and CMV-seronegative. The V call is TRBV13, the J call TRBJ2-5, with D possibly matching TRBD1 (5 bases). The J call is uncertain, as TRBJ2-7 better fits the DNA end. The specimen was PBMCs. Here the CDR3 DNA reads TGTGCCAGCAGCTCAGTCCAGGGCCTCTCCTACGAGCAGTACTTC. It encodes CASSSVQGLSYEQYF.